The rows below give T cell receptor beta chains drawn from one sample of a study of T cell responses to AZD1222 COVID-19 vaccine. Assay used: immunoSEQ multiplex PCR; TCRdb lists only in-frame clones, some missing. This table holds about 140,000 clones, roughly 93% found once. Sequenced here: peripheral blood, sampled on day 0 of AZD1222 vaccination. Receptor source: an adult in good health. Each CDR3 is given with its conserved first and last residue. The D gene is left open where the match is weak. Clone size is shown for a subset of rows, as once, few, many or a class of expanded clone.

clone size: -; J gene: TRBJ1-5; V gene: TRBV4-1; D gene: -; CDR3 DNA: TGCGCCAGCAGCCCCGGGGCAGGGAGGCGCAATCAGCCCCAGCATTTT; CDR3 protein: CASSPGAGRRNQPQHF
clone size: -; J gene: TRBJ1-2; V gene: TRBV5-5; D gene: -; CDR3 DNA: TGTGCCAGCAGCTTGAGAGAGCAGGGCGACTATGGCTACACCTTC; CDR3 protein: CASSLREQGDYGYTF
clone size: -; J gene: TRBJ2-7; V gene: TRBV19; D gene: TRBD2; CDR3 DNA: TGTGCCAGTAGTAGCGGGAGGGGCCTCGACTACGAGCAGTACTTC; CDR3 protein: CASSSGRGLDYEQYF
clone size: few; J gene: TRBJ1-5; V gene: TRBV28; D gene: -; CDR3 DNA: TGTGCCAGTCAGGTCTTGGATCAGCCCCAGCATTTT; CDR3 protein: CASQVLDQPQHF
clone size: -; J gene: TRBJ2-7; V gene: TRBV5-4; D gene: -; CDR3 DNA: TGTGCCAGCAGCCCTGGACTGAATTACGAGCAGTACTTC; CDR3 protein: CASSPGLNYEQYF
clone size: -; J gene: TRBJ1-3; V gene: TRBV7-9; D gene: -; CDR3 DNA: TGTGCCAGCAGCCCCGGACCCATCCGGGAGTATGGAAACACCATATATTTT; CDR3 protein: CASSPGPIREYGNTIYF
clone size: -; J gene: TRBJ1-1; V gene: TRBV14; D gene: -; CDR3 DNA: TGTGCCAGCAGCCAAGAAGACCGGTTCGGAGCTTTCTTT; CDR3 protein: CASSQEDRFGAFF
clone size: -; J gene: TRBJ1-4; V gene: TRBV29-1; D gene: -; CDR3 DNA: TGCAGCGCTGTGATCGGCCCCGGAGGTGAAAAACTGTTTTTT; CDR3 protein: CSAVIGPGGEKLFF
clone size: -; J gene: TRBJ2-7; V gene: TRBV3-1/TRBV3-2; D gene: TRBD1; CDR3 DNA: TGTGCCAGCTCCCGGGACAGAACCTACGAGCAGTACTTC; CDR3 protein: CASSRDRTYEQYF
clone size: few; J gene: TRBJ1-5; V gene: TRBV29-1; D gene: -; CDR3 DNA: TGCAGCGTTGCTCCTGGGGGCGATAGCAATCAGCCCCAGCATTTT; CDR3 protein: CSVAPGGDSNQPQHF
clone size: -; J gene: TRBJ2-2; V gene: TRBV9; D gene: TRBD1; CDR3 DNA: TGTGCCAGCAGCGGCCGGGACAGGGACTACACCGGGGAGCTGTTTTTT; CDR3 protein: CASSGRDRDYTGELFF
clone size: -; J gene: TRBJ1-4; V gene: TRBV4-1; D gene: -; CDR3 DNA: TGCGCCAGCAGCCTTTTAAACAGGGCCGGTGAAAAACTGTTTTTT; CDR3 protein: CASSLLNRAGEKLFF
clone size: -; J gene: TRBJ1-1; V gene: TRBV21-1; D gene: -; CDR3 DNA: TGTGCCAGCAGCCCACCCCGGCCGGGGAGGGGAGCTTTCTTT; CDR3 protein: CASSPPRPGRGAFF
clone size: -; J gene: TRBJ2-7; V gene: TRBV27; D gene: -; CDR3 DNA: TGTGCCAGCAGTTCCCAGGGAATGTCCCTCGAGCAGTACTTC; CDR3 protein: CASSSQGMSLEQYF
clone size: -; J gene: TRBJ2-5; V gene: TRBV30; D gene: -; CDR3 DNA: TGTGCCTGGAGTAGCAGTATGGAGACCCAGTACTTC; CDR3 protein: CAWSSSMETQYF
clone size: -; J gene: TRBJ2-7; V gene: TRBV9; D gene: TRBD2; CDR3 DNA: TGTGCCAGCAGCCCCGGGGGGGGTGTGAACTCCTACGAGCAGTACTTC; CDR3 protein: CASSPGGGVNSYEQYF
clone size: -; J gene: TRBJ2-1; V gene: TRBV5-1; D gene: TRBD2; CDR3 DNA: TGCGCCAGCAGCTTCCCGAGAGGGCGGGAGACGAACAATGAGCAGTTCTTC; CDR3 protein: CASSFPRGRETNNEQFF
clone size: -; J gene: TRBJ1-1; V gene: TRBV27; D gene: -; CDR3 DNA: TGTGCCACCCGGGGTTTGGCCACTGAAGCTTTCTTT; CDR3 protein: CATRGLATEAFF
clone size: -; J gene: TRBJ2-1; V gene: TRBV18; D gene: TRBD2; CDR3 DNA: TGTGCCAGCTCACCAAGCGGGAGTTTCCATGAGCAGTTCTTC; CDR3 protein: CASSPSGSFHEQFF
clone size: -; J gene: TRBJ1-1; V gene: TRBV6-5; D gene: TRBD1; CDR3 DNA: TGTGCCAGCAGGGCCTTGACAGGGGCCACTGAAGCTTTCTTT; CDR3 protein: CASRALTGATEAFF
clone size: -; J gene: TRBJ1-4; V gene: TRBV4-1; D gene: TRBD1; CDR3 DNA: TGCGCCAGCAGCTCCCGGACAGGGCAACATGAAAAACTGTTTTTT; CDR3 protein: CASSSRTGQHEKLFF
clone size: -; J gene: TRBJ2-2; V gene: TRBV27; D gene: -; CDR3 DNA: TGTGCCAGCAGTCCCCGACCGGGCACCGGGGAGCTGTTTTTT; CDR3 protein: CASSPRPGTGELFF
clone size: -; J gene: TRBJ2-7; V gene: TRBV29-1; D gene: -; CDR3 DNA: TGCAGCGTTGTCATCGGCAGGGTGAGCTACGAGCAGTACTTC; CDR3 protein: CSVVIGRVSYEQYF
clone size: -; J gene: TRBJ2-1; V gene: TRBV10-1; D gene: TRBD2; CDR3 DNA: TGCGCCAGCAGTGCTAGCGGGGGCTACAATGAGCAGTTCTTC; CDR3 protein: CASSASGGYNEQFF
clone size: -; J gene: TRBJ1-4; V gene: TRBV28; D gene: -; CDR3 DNA: TGTGCCAGCTTTGAAGGGGGAAATGAAAAACTGTTTTTT; CDR3 protein: CASFEGGNEKLFF
clone size: -; J gene: TRBJ1-5; V gene: TRBV19; D gene: TRBD1; CDR3 DNA: TGTGCCACCCGGACAGGGGGTTATAGCAATCAGCCCCAGCATTTT; CDR3 protein: CATRTGGYSNQPQHF
clone size: -; J gene: TRBJ1-4; V gene: TRBV19; D gene: -; CDR3 DNA: TGTGCCAGTAGTATAAGGAATGAAAAGCTGTTTTTT; CDR3 protein: CASSIRNEKLFF
clone size: -; J gene: TRBJ1-1; V gene: TRBV6-1; D gene: -; CDR3 DNA: TGTGCCAGCAGTGAAAGAGTGAACACTGAAGCTTTCTTT; CDR3 protein: CASSERVNTEAFF
clone size: -; J gene: TRBJ2-1; V gene: TRBV21-1; D gene: -; CDR3 DNA: TGTGCCAGCAGCACCTTAAGGGAGGGAGACTCCTACAATGAGCAGTTCTTC; CDR3 protein: CASSTLREGDSYNEQFF
clone size: -; J gene: TRBJ2-2; V gene: TRBV5-1; D gene: -; CDR3 DNA: TGCGCCAGCAGCTTGAGTCCGAGCCGCGACACCGGGGAGCTGTTTTTT; CDR3 protein: CASSLSPSRDTGELFF